This T cell receptor beta chain originates from a study of shared clonotypes between healthy human individuals. On the study more broadly: Three plates were used per donor for CD4 naive, three for CD4 memory, two for CD8 naive and one for CD8 memory. Broader study findings: The small donor group covered limited genetic and exposure diversity.

Sorted-subset replicate PCR reactions were performed with approximately 200 ng DNA, corresponding to tens of thousands of T cell genomes. The protocol was immunoSEQ multiplex PCR, while the TCRdb copy is restricted to in-frame clones and leaves out a portion. The data show roughly 1,600,000 clones, roughly 98.5% seen once. Each sample came from a Caucasian adult donor living in Nashville, Tennessee. Points on this clone: What it binds is unknown.

The germline V gene encodes CDR1 SGHDT and CDR2 YYEEEE. Trimming took off 4 bases at V and 3 bases at J, with 20 bases between the two ends. The CDR3 length is 16 residues. The chain employs TRBV5-6 and TRBJ2-7; the D call may be TRBD1 or TRBD2 (5 bases each). The material sequenced was naive CD4+ T cells sorted from blood. Subset noted: CD45RA+ positively selected. The clonotype comes from a man aged 25 to 40 in good health. CDR3 protein: CASSAPPMGVHYEQYF. The CDR3 nucleotides read TGTGCCAGCAGCGCACCCCCGATGGGGGTCCACTACGAGCAGTACTTC. Based on the CDR3 plus reference TRBV5-6 and TRBJ2-7, the full variable domain is DAGVTQSPTHLIKTRGQQVTLRCSPKSGHDTVSWYQQALGQGPQFIFQYYEEEERQRGNFPDRFSGHQFPNYSSELNVNALLLGDSALYLCASSAPPMGVHYEQYFGPGTRLTVT.